This T cell receptor beta chain derives from a study of PD-L1 blockade in urothelial cancer. Study context: About 90% of the 29 patients were men with bladder-origin urothelial cancer. Prior chemotherapy regimens per patient numbered 0 to 3.

Germline V gene lookup returns CDR1 MNHEY and CDR2 SMNVEV (reference sequence). The V end lost 3 bases, the J end lost 0 bases, and 11 bases lay between the germline ends. This CDR3 spans 15 amino acids. A spike-in of synthetic TCR analog templates was added to each PCR. Sequencing was performed with immunoSEQ multiplex PCR; in TCRdb, only in-frame clones are kept and a portion is missing. This table has 40,000 to 55,000 clones, nearly 85% appearing once. The clonotype was recovered from a man aged 40-50 years with urothelial cancer. Specimen: PBMCs, collected around atezolizumab (anti-PD-L1) treatment. The J gene is TRBJ1-1, the V gene TRBV27; D gene uncertain. The CDR3 loop is CASSFEANMNTEAFF. CDR3 DNA: TGTGCCAGCAGTTTTGAGGCTAACATGAACACTGAAGCTTTCTTT.